This T cell receptor (beta chain) comes out of a study of blood T cell repertoires in COVID-19 (TCRdb year 2020). Study-level background: Collaborator samples came from the United States, Italy and Spain and covered acute and convalescent phases of COVID-19. The material from the prospective study consisted of cDNA or gDNA derived from T cells, B-cell-depleted T cells, or PBMCs. Deeply sampled blood TCRbeta repertoires from subjects exposed to, actively infected with, or recovered from COVID-19 were included in the dataset. The repertoires were released in a freely available public database meant as a resource for research on the immune response to SARS-CoV-2. The samples were drawn from two sources: the first 160 participants of the ongoing ImmuneRACE study, and 1,000 to 1,500 subjects contributed by 6 global collaborators. The sample metadata nearly always contained a de-identified subject ID, COVID-19 status, age in years and sex. Where available, HLA class I and class II types were taken from metadata supplied by the sample provider and were not determined by assay-based typing. The investigation overall reported the following: The quantity of clinical and demographic metadata differed by source and by participant and was supplied without curation.

In Seattle, one collaborating source enrolled patients while the infection was active and tracked those patients longitudinally over the course of disease. The collaborating institutions used their own protocols to collect whole blood in K2EDTA tubes. For TCRbeta analysis, collaborators shipped samples as frozen whole blood, isolated PBMCs, or DNA extracted from either of those sample types. TCRbeta CDR3 regions were amplified from genomic DNA using the immunoSEQ Assay, a bias-controlled multiplex PCR. In the original analysis: The number of nucleated cells in each sample was estimated by amplification of reference gene primers within the assay. Sequence reads were collapsed and filtered to measure the absolute abundance of every unique TCRbeta CDR3 rearrangement. Productive Simpson clonality was computed per sample as the square root of Simpson's diversity index over productive rearrangements. TCRdb took over this immuneACCESS table, retaining in-frame rearrangements with V and J assigned. Such tables are incomplete; in checked studies, under half of the missing clones stem from an unresolved V gene, and the remainder is unexplained. Clonal size and the V and J genes are those of that table, whereas D and trimming came from the DNA. The sample profile shows under 550,000 clones; 70% to 90% of them were found once. The ten largest clones take up 0.75% to 0.85% of the sample.

Details on this clone: Its antigen remains undetermined. Per-nucleotide qualities are absent, and no much larger clonotype sits a single base away.

Sequencing was carried out using peripheral blood. This TCR came from a man aged 18 to 30 with COVID-19, enrolled during active disease.

The CDR3 region reads CASSLTGAGNTIYF. The nucleotide sequence reads as follows: TGTGCCAGCAGCTTGACAGGGGCTGGAAACACCATATATTTT. The sequence is built from TRBV11-2 and TRBJ1-3, and TRBD1 matches 8 of the central bases. CDR1 and CDR2 were assigned from the germline V gene as SGHAT and FQNNGV. Unmatched junction bases come to 0, with V trimmed by 3 bases and J by 2 bases. The CDR3 numbers 14 residues from cysteine through phenylalanine. The DNA shown is the 42-base CDR3, in frame from base 1. Outside the CDR3, residues come from the reference TRBV11-2 and TRBJ1-3 proteins, so the full variable domain is: EAGVAQSPRYKIIEKRQSVAFWCNPISGHATLYWYQQILGQGPKLLIQFQNNGVVDDSQLPKDRFSAERLKGVDSTLKIQPAKLEDSAVYLCASSLTGAGNTIYFGEGSWLTVV.